The clone carrying this TCR beta chain was detected once. Its target is unknown. V trimming: 6 bases; J trimming: 1 base; junction bases outside the gene matches: 8. This CDR3 has 16 residues. Looked up from germline, CDR1 is SGHVS and CDR2 is FNYEAQ. The data originate from a study of cytotoxic CD8 clonotypes in ibrutinib-treated CLL. Study-wide points: Circulating CD8+ T-cell counts were tracked by baseline clonality, which exceeded that of age-matched healthy donors. Sustained-remission and progressing patients had different sampling times. Public clonotypes, found uncommonly, either contracted or stayed stable on treatment.

Targeted sequencing depth ranged from 1 in 200,000 to 1 in 1 million T cells. TCRdb's copy holds only in-frame clones and misses some; the assay was immunoSEQ multiplex PCR. This table holds about 120,000 clones, about 53% found once. The input for sequencing was PBMCs, taken after 24 months of ibrutinib treatment. This receptor was identified in a human donor with chronic lymphocytic leukemia. The genes are TRBV7-6 and TRBJ2-1; TRBD1 aligns across 8 bases. This chain's CDR3 is CASSRRQGRSYNEQFF. DNA for the CDR3: TGTGCCAGCAGTCGACGACAGGGGAGGTCCTACAATGAGCAGTTCTTC.